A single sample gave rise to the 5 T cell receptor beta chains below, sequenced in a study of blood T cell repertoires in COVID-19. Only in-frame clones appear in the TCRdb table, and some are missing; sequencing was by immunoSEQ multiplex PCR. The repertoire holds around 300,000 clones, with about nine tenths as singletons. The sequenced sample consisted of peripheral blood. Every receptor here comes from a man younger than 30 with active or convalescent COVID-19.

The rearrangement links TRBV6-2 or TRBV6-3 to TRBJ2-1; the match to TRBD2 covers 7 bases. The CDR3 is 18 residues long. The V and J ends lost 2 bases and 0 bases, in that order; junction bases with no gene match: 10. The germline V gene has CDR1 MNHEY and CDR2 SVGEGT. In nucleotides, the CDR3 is TGTGCCAGCAGTTACACCAGGACTAGATCAAGCTCCTACAATGAGCAGTTCTTC. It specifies CASSYTRTRSSSYNEQFF.

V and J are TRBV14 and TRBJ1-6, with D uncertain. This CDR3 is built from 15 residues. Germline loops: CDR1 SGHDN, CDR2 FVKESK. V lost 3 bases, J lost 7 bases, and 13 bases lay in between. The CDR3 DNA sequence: TGTGCCAGCAGCCAGACCCGGGATCCCAATTCACCCCTCCACTTT. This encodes CASSQTRDPNSPLHF.

The CDR3 spells CASSFRGDRIYGYTF. In DNA, the CDR3 is TGTGCCAGTAGTTTTCGAGGGGACAGGATCTATGGCTACACCTTC. The rearrangement uses TRBV19 and TRBJ1-2; TRBD1 matches 8 bases. This CDR3 region has 15 residues. Germline V gene lookup returns CDR1 LNHDA and CDR2 SQIVND (reference sequence). With 5 bases clipped from V and 4 bases from J, the junction kept 9 bases outside the gene matches.

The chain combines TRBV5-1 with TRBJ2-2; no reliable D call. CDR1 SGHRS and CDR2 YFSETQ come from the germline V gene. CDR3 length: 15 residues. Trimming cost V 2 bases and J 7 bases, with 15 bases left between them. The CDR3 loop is CASSLIARSGGELFF. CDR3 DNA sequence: TGCGCCAGCAGCTTAATAGCCCGGTCGGGCGGGGAGCTGTTTTTT.

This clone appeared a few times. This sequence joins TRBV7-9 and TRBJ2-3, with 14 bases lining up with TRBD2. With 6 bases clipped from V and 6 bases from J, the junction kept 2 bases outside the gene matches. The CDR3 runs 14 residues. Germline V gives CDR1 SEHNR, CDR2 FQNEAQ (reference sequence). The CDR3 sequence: CASRTSGREDTQYF. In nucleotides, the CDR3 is TGTGCCAGCAGGACTAGCGGGAGGGAGGATACGCAGTATTTT.